The 23 T cell receptor beta chains below were found in one sample sequenced in a study of blood T cell repertoires in COVID-19. Profiled with immunoSEQ multiplex PCR; TCRdb holds only in-frame clones, not every one. The sample has about 64,000 clones, approximately 90% seen once. The sequenced material came from peripheral blood. These TCRs come from a human donor in a cohort sampled during active COVID-19.

The chain is built from TRBV21-1 and TRBJ2-1; TRBD2, as called in the table, went unchecked against the DNA. TRBV21-1 is recorded as a pseudogene. The CDR3 extends over 15 amino acids. CDR3 loop: CASSNHSGSYNEQFF. CDR3 sequence (DNA): TGTGCCAGCAGCAACCATAGCGGGAGCTACAATGAGCAGTTCTTC.

The rearrangement joins TRBV6-6 to TRBJ1-6, with TRBD1 matching 7 bases. Trimming removed 8 bases from V and 5 bases from J; junction bases left unmatched: 9. The CDR3 consists of 15 residues. Germline values: CDR1 MNHNY, CDR2 SVGAGI (reference sequence). CDR3 nucleotides: TGTGCCAGCTCCCTTCTAGACAGGGATAATTCACCCCTCCACTTT. Its protein is CASSLLDRDNSPLHF.

The chain is built from TRBV5-4 and TRBJ2-3; TRBD2 matches at 7 bases. V was clipped by 1 base and J by 11 bases; unmatched bases: 13. Germline V lookup: CDR1 SGHNT, CDR2 YYREEE (reference sequence). The CDR3 extends over 15 amino acids. The CDR3 spells CASSLPRRDGGRQYF. The DNA for the CDR3 is TGTGCCAGCAGCTTGCCTCGGCGGGACGGGGGGAGGCAGTATTTT.

The V call is TRBV11-2, the J call TRBJ2-7; no definite D call. Trimming removed 1 base from V and 3 bases from J, with 10 bases in between. Germline V gene data show CDR1 as SGHAT and CDR2 as FQNNGV. The CDR3 loop spans 14 amino acids. This chain's CDR3 is CASSLASSLYEQYF. DNA of the CDR3: TGTGCCAGCAGCTTAGCCAGTTCCCTCTACGAGCAGTACTTC.

The chain has TRBV11-3 and TRBJ1-5; no clear D. The V and J ends lost 3 bases and 7 bases respectively, with 10 bases between them. From germline, CDR1 is SGHNT and CDR2 YENEEA. There are 13 residues in the CDR3. CDR3 in DNA: TGTGCCAGCAGCTTGGATGTTAGCCAGCCCCAGCATTTT. Its protein product is CASSLDVSQPQHF.

The count of this clone is one. The chain is built from TRBV14 and TRBJ1-6; D is unresolved. CDR1 and CDR2 from the germline V gene are SGHDN and FVKESK. CDR3 size: 13 residues. Trimming removed 1 base at V and 14 bases at J, with 12 bases between. As DNA, the CDR3 is TGTGCCAGCAGCCAAGGGAGGTTGTTAACCCTCCACTTT. This translates into CASSQGRLLTLHF. The full variable domain, in which reference TRBV14 and TRBJ1-6 provide the parts outside the CDR3, is EAGVTQFPSHSVIEKGQTVTLRCDPISGHDNLYWYRRVMGKEIKFLLHFVKESKQDESGMPNNRFLAERTGGTYSTLKVQPAELEDSGVYFCASSQGRLLTLHFGNGTRLTVT.

This chain uses TRBV10-3 with TRBJ1-5; D is unclear. There are 13 residues in the CDR3. Germline lookup yields CDR1 ENHRY and CDR2 SYGVKD. V gave up 3 bases and J gave up 2 bases, with 5 bases separating them. The CDR3 region has the DNA TGTGCCATCAGTGACGGGGGCAATCAGCCCCAGCATTTT. This sequence encodes CAISDGGNQPQHF.

This chain uses TRBV3-1 (or the pseudogene TRBV3-2) with TRBJ1-1; D uncertain. This CDR3 is built from 14 residues. V lost 3 bases, J lost 3 bases, and 11 bases lay in between. Germline assignment: CDR1 LGHDT and CDR2 YNNKEL (reference sequence). The CDR3 sequence is CASSQRLSDTEAFF. The DNA of the CDR3 is TGTGCCAGCAGCCAGCGTCTTTCTGACACTGAAGCTTTCTTT.

The genes are TRBV2 and TRBJ1-3, with a tentative D call TRBD1 (6 bases). Germline V CDR1 and CDR2: SNHLY, FYNNEI. Trimming stripped 2 bases from V and 4 bases from J, with 12 bases between. This CDR3 contains 15 residues. CDR3 DNA: TGTGCCAGCAGTGAACCAGGGGTGAAAGGAAACACCATATATTTT. Translation: CASSEPGVKGNTIYF.

The chain joins TRBV21-1 to TRBJ2-7; the DNA was not compared with TRBD2, the D call given in the table. TRBV21-1 is noted as a pseudogene. This CDR3 has 15 amino acids. CDR3 nucleotides: TGTGCCACCCAGGGACAACCGGGACTAGCCCACGAGCAGTACTTC. It is translated as CATQGQPGLAHEQYF.

The CDR3 nucleotides read TGTGCCAGCAGTTCGGGACTAGCGGGAGGGGAGCTGTTTTTT. Encoded protein: CASSSGLAGGELFF. The chain uses TRBV27 and TRBJ2-2, with 13 nucleotides matching TRBD2. V was clipped by 4 bases and J by 8 bases; unmatched bases: 1. CDR3 length equals 14 residues. Germline CDR1 reads MNHEY; CDR2 reads SMNVEV (reference sequence).

The J gene is TRBJ2-2, the V gene TRBV5-4, with D possibly TRBD2 on 5 matching bases. The CDR3 length is 16 residues. Germline V gene data show CDR1 as SGHNT and CDR2 as YYREEE (reference sequence). The V end lost 0 bases, the J end lost 0 bases, and 9 bases lay between the germline ends. CDR3 loop: CASSLGGIANTGELFF. The CDR3 DNA is TGTGCCAGCAGCTTGGGAGGGATAGCGAACACCGGGGAGCTGTTTTTT.

This rearrangement joins TRBV27 to TRBJ2-7, with 7 bases fitting TRBD2. Germline lookup yields CDR1 MNHEY and CDR2 SMNVEV (reference sequence). The CDR3 runs 13 residues. With V trimmed by 8 bases and J by 5 bases, 9 bases remained unmatched. The CDR3 DNA follows: TGTGCCAGCCGCTCATGGGAGGGCCACGAGCAGTACTTC. It codes for CASRSWEGHEQYF.

V and J are TRBV10-3 and TRBJ2-1, with TRBD2 identical over 11 bases. This CDR3 is built from 17 residues. The germline V gene has CDR1 ENHRY and CDR2 SYGVKD. J gave up 5 bases and V 2 bases, and 8 bases lay outside the gene matches. In nucleotides, the CDR3 is TGTGCCATCAGTGAGCGTCCGGTGGGACTAGCGGACAATGAGCAGTTCTTC. As protein: CAISERPVGLADNEQFF.

CDR3 bases: TGTGCCAGCAGCACCCTAGGGCCCTGGGACAAGAAGGGCACAGATACGCAGTATTTT. Translation: CASSTLGPWDKKGTDTQYF. The V call is TRBV7-8, the J call TRBJ2-3; a possible D gene is TRBD1 (6 bases). V shed 5 bases and J shed 1 base, with 25 bases lying between them. Germline assignment: CDR1 SGHVS and CDR2 FQNEAQ. The CDR3 consists of 19 residues.

The genes are TRBV9 and TRBJ1-2, with 7 bases identical to TRBD1. The CDR3 sequence is 17 residues long. Germline V gene lookup returns CDR1 SGDLS and CDR2 YYNGEE. The trim removed 4 bases at V and 0 bases at J, leaving 12 bases unmatched. CDR3 amino acids: CASSRGPGQAANYGYTF. In DNA, the CDR3 is TGTGCCAGCAGCAGAGGTCCTGGACAGGCCGCTAACTATGGCTACACCTTC.

A single count supports this clone. The rearrangement links TRBV7-2 to TRBJ2-2; 9 nucleotides match TRBD2. Per germline, CDR1 SGHTA and CDR2 FQGNSA. Losses at the gene ends were 7 bases for V and 4 bases for J; bases not matched to a gene: 10. The CDR3 sequence is 16 residues long. The CDR3 DNA follows: TGTGCCAGCATTAAGCCGGGACTAGCACCCACCGGGGAGCTGTTTTTT. Amino acids: CASIKPGLAPTGELFF.

The J gene is TRBJ2-3, the V gene TRBV10-3; TRBD2 agrees at 12 bases. This CDR3 has 19 residues. Germline CDR1 ENHRY, CDR2 SYGVKD. The V gene end was trimmed by 10 bases and the J gene end by 4 bases; junction bases not matched to a gene: 21. The chain's CDR3 is CATAPRTSGTLTLSDTQYF. The CDR3 bases are TGTGCCACTGCCCCGAGGACTAGCGGGACCTTGACCTTGTCAGATACGCAGTATTTT.

The V gene is TRBV5-1, the J gene TRBJ2-7; D is perhaps TRBD2 (5 bases). Trimming left V 4 bases short and J 0 bases short, with 8 bases between. The germline V gene has CDR1 SGHRS and CDR2 YFSETQ. This CDR3 spans 13 amino acids. CDR3 loop: CASSPSSSYEQYF. The CDR3 DNA reads as TGCGCCAGCAGCCCTAGCTCCTCCTACGAGCAGTACTTC.

This clone was counted a single time. The chain combines TRBV21-1 with TRBJ1-1. TRBV21-1 is a pseudogene. The CDR3 totals 17 residues. CDR3 sequence (DNA): TGTGCCAGCAGCAAAGAAGCGCCTGCGGGAGCGGACACTGAAGCTTTCTTT. Its translation: CASSKEAPAGADTEAFF.

The rearrangement links TRBV9 to TRBJ1-2; TRBD1 matches 8 bases. The CDR3 has 15 amino acids. Germline V CDR1 and CDR2: SGDLS, YYNGEE. J was trimmed by 5 bases and V by 3 bases; bases with no gene match: 9. The CDR3, as DNA: TGTGCCAGCAGCGCCTGGACAGGGACGGTATATGGCTACACCTTC. Translated, it gives CASSAWTGTVYGYTF.

V and J are TRBV9 and TRBJ2-5; TRBD2 might be the D (5 bases). The length of the CDR3 is 15 residues. The V and J ends lost 1 base and 4 bases respectively, with 14 bases between them. In germline, CDR1 is SGDLS, CDR2 YYNGEE. CDR3 in DNA: TGTGCCAGCAGCGTAATGGCAAAAGAGGGAGAGACCCAGTACTTC. Protein sequence: CASSVMAKEGETQYF.

The chain joins TRBV5-1 to TRBJ2-7; 7 nucleotides align to TRBD1. The CDR3 contains 17 residues. V gave up 1 base and J gave up 2 bases; unmatched junction bases: 12. CDR1 and CDR2 from the germline V gene are SGHRS and YFSETQ. The CDR3: CASSLTPGQSPPYEQYF. The CDR3 coding sequence is TGCGCCAGCAGCTTGACCCCGGGACAGTCACCCCCCTACGAGCAGTACTTC.